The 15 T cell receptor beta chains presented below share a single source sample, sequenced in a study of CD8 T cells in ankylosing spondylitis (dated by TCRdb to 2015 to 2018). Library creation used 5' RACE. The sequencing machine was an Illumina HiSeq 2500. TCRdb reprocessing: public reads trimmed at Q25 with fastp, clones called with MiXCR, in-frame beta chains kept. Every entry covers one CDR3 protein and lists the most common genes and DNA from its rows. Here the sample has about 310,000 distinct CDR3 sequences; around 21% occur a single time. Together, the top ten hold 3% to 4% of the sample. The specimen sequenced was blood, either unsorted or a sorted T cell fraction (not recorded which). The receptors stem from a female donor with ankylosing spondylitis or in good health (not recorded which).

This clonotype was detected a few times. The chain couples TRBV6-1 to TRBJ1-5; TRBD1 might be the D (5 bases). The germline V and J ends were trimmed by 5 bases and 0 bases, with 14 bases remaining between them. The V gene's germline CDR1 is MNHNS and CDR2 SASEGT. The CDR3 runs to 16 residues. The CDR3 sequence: CASSPRQPYSNQPQHF. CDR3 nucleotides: TGTGCCAGCAGTCCCCGACAGCCCTATAGCAATCAGCCCCAGCATTTT.

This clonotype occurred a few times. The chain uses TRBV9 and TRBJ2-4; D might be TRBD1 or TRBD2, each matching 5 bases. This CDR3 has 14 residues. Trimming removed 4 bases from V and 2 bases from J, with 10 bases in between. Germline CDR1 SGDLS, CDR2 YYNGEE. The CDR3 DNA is TGTGCCAGCAGCCCTCGGGGACCCAAAAACATTCAGTACTTC. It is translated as CASSPRGPKNIQYF.

The CDR3 spells CAFTQTSGEETQYF. In nucleotides, the CDR3 is TGTGCCTTCACCCAGACTAGCGGTGAAGAGACCCAGTACTTC. This sequence joins TRBV30 and TRBJ2-5; 9 bases align to TRBD2. Germline assignment: CDR1 GTSNPN and CDR2 SVGIG (reference sequence). The V gene end was trimmed by 7 bases and the J gene end by 3 bases; junction bases not matched to a gene: 9. The CDR3 runs to 14 residues.

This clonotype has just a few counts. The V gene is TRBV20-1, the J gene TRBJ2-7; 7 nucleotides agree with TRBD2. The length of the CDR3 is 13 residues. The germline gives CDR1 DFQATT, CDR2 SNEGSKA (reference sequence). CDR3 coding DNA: TGCAGCCTCGCGGGGGACCTTCTACGAGAGCAGTACTTC. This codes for CSLAGDLLREQYF.

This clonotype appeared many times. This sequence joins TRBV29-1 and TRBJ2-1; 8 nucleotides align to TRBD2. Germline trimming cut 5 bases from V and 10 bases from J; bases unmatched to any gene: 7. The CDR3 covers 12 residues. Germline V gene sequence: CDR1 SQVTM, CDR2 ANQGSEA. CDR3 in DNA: TGCAGCGTTATACCGGGGGGGGGCGAGCAGTTCTTC. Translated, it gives CSVIPGGGEQFF.

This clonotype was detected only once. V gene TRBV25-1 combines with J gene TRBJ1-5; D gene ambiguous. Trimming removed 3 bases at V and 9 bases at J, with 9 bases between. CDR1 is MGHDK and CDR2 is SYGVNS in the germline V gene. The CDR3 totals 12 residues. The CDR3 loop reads CASSEGSRPQHF. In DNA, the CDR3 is TGTGCCAGCAGTGAGGGGTCACGGCCCCAGCATTTT.

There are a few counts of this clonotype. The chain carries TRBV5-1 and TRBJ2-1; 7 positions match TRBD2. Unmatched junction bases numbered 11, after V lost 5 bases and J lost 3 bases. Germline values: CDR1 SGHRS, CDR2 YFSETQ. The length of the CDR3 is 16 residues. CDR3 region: CASSRGLSSGYNEQFF. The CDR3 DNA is TGCGCCAGCAGTAGGGGACTGTCTAGCGGCTACAATGAGCAGTTCTTC.

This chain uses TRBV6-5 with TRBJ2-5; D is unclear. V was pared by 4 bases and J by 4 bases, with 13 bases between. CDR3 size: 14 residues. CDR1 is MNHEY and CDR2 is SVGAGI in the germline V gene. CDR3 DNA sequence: TGTGCCAGCAGTTTGACGGGTCGGAGAGAGACCCAGTACTTC. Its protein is CASSLTGRRETQYF.

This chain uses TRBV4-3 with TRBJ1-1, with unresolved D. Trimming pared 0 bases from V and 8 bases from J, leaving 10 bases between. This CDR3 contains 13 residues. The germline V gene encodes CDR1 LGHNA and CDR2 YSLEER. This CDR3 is CASSQERLSEAFF. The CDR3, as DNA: TGCGCCAGCAGCCAAGAGAGGCTTTCGGAAGCTTTCTTT.

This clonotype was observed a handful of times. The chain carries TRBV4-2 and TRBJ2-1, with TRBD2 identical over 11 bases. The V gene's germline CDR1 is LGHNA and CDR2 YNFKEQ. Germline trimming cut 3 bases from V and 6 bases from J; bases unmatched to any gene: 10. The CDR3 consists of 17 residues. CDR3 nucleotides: TGTGCCAGCAGCCATTCCCTAGCGGGAGGTCCTCTCAATGAGCAGTTCTTC. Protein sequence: CASSHSLAGGPLNEQFF.

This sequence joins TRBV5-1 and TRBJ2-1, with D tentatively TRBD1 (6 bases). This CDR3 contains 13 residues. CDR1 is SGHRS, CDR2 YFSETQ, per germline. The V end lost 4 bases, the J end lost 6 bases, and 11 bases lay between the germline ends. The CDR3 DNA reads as TGCGCCAGCAGCCCGGACAGCTTCAATGAGCAGTTCTTC. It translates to CASSPDSFNEQFF.

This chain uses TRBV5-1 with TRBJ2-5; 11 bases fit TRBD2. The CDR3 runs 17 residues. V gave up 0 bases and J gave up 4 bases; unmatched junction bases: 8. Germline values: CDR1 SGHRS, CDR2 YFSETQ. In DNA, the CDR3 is TGCGCCAGCAGCTTGGCGGGCACTAGCGGGGGAGCAGAGACCCAGTACTTC. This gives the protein CASSLAGTSGGAETQYF.

As DNA, the CDR3 is TGCAGTGCTACCATCGGGGGAATCGGGTTAGGTGAAAAACTGTTTTTT. Translating it yields CSATIGGIGLGEKLFF. V is TRBV20-1 and J is TRBJ1-4; TRBD1 is a possible D gene (5 bases). The CDR3 has 16 residues. V was trimmed by 4 bases and J by 7 bases, leaving 22 bases between them. In germline, CDR1 is DFQATT, CDR2 SNEGSKA (reference sequence).

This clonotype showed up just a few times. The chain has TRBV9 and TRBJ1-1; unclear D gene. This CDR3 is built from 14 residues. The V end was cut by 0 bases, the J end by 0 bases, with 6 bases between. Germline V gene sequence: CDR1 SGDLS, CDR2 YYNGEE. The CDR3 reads CASSVVGMNTEAFF. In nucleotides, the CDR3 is TGTGCCAGCAGCGTAGTCGGAATGAACACTGAAGCTTTCTTT.

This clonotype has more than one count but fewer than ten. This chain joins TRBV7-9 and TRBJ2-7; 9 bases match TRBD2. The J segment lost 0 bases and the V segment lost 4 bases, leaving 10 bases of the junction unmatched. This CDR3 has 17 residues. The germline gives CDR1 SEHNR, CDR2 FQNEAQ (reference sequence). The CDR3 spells CASSSRLAENNSYEQYF. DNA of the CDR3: TGTGCCAGCAGCTCCCGACTAGCGGAGAACAACTCCTACGAGCAGTACTTC. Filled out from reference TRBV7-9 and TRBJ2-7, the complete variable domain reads DTGVSQNPRHKITKRGQNVTFRCDPISEHNRLYWYRQTLGQGPEFLTYFQNEAQLEKSRLLSDRFSAERPKGSFSTLEIQRTEQGDSAMYLCASSSRLAENNSYEQYFGPGTRLTVT.